Following are 20 T cell receptor beta chains from one sample sequenced in a study of lymphopenia after photon versus proton radiotherapy. Some clones are missing from TCRdb's copy, which holds only in-frame ones; the method was immunoSEQ multiplex PCR. The table has 65,000 to 85,000 clones, 85% to 95% seen once. The material sequenced was peripheral blood, taken from a patient treated with photon-based radiotherapy. These receptors were taken from a woman aged 40 to 50 with cholangiocarcinoma.

For the CDR3, the DNA is TGTGCCAGCTCCTTGGGATCGGATCAGCCCCAGCATTTT. As protein: CASSLGSDQPQHF. The chain joins TRBV25-1 to TRBJ1-5, with D hard to call. Germline CDR1 and CDR2: MGHDK and SYGVNS. The CDR3 totals 13 residues. Trimming pared 8 bases from V and 5 bases from J, leaving 13 bases between.

The chain joins TRBV10-3 to TRBJ1-2; D is possibly TRBD1 (5 bases). Trimming removed 2 bases from V and 8 bases from J, with 18 bases in between. This CDR3 contains 15 residues. The germline V gene has CDR1 ENHRY and CDR2 SYGVKD. The DNA of the CDR3 is TGTGCCATCAGTGAGATAGGGGAGGCTCTAGGAGGCTACACCTTC. Translated, it gives CAISEIGEALGGYTF.

The chain uses TRBV7-6 and TRBJ2-5; D remains unclear. Trimming removed 3 bases at V and 5 bases at J, with 7 bases between. The length of the CDR3 is 12 residues. Per germline, CDR1 SGHVS and CDR2 FNYEAQ. The DNA for the CDR3 is TGTGCCAGCAGCTTGGTAGGGGAGACCCAGTACTTC. It codes for CASSLVGETQYF.

The chain is built from TRBV7-9 and TRBJ1-1; D unresolved. V was clipped by 2 bases and J by 2 bases, with 9 bases between them. This CDR3 has 14 residues. Germline CDR1 is SEHNR and CDR2 is FQNEAQ (reference sequence). CDR3 in amino acids: CASSLSYGNTEAFF. As DNA, the CDR3 is TGTGCCAGCAGCTTATCGTACGGCAACACTGAAGCTTTCTTT.

The V and J genes are TRBV4-3 and TRBJ2-2; possible D gene TRBD1, 5 bases. CDR3 length equals 16 residues. Between the trimmed V and J ends, which lost 3 bases and 6 bases, there was a span of 17 bases. Germline V lookup: CDR1 LGHNA, CDR2 YSLEER. In DNA, the CDR3 is TGCGCCAGCAGCCAGGCTACAGGAACCCTCCCCGGGGAGCTGTTTTTT. This sequence encodes CASSQATGTLPGELFF.

This chain joins TRBV9 and TRBJ1-2, with D possibly TRBD1 on 6 matching bases. The germline gives CDR1 SGDLS, CDR2 YYNGEE. V gave up 6 bases and J gave up 5 bases, with 14 bases separating them. The CDR3 is 13 amino acids. CDR3 bases: TGTGCCAGCACCGAGGGTCAGGGGTATGGCTACACCTTC. It translates to CASTEGQGYGYTF.

The chain couples TRBV18 to TRBJ1-5; D is unresolved. V lost 5 bases and J 2 bases, leaving 10 bases between the germline ends. The CDR3 sequence is 14 residues long. CDR1 KGHSH and CDR2 LQKENI come from the germline V gene. The CDR3 DNA follows: TGTGCCAGCTCAGCGGGATCGGGCAATCAGCCCCAGCATTTT. Its translation is CASSAGSGNQPQHF.

The rearrangement links TRBV2 to TRBJ1-2; 10 bases map to TRBD1. Per germline, CDR1 SNHLY and CDR2 FYNNEI. With V trimmed by 6 bases and J by 5 bases, 9 bases remained unmatched. The CDR3 is made up of 15 amino acids. CDR3 residues: CASRPGTGARYGYTF. The CDR3 DNA follows: TGTGCCAGCAGACCTGGGACAGGGGCTCGTTATGGCTACACCTTC.

V is TRBV12-5 and J is TRBJ1-1; TRBD1 might be the D (6 bases). The CDR3 runs to 11 residues. Germline CDR1 LGHNT, CDR2 FRNRAP. V was trimmed by 1 base and J by 11 bases, leaving 8 bases between them. The CDR3 nucleotides read TGTGCTAGTGGTTTGGGGGGGCTTGCTTTCTTT. Its protein product is CASGLGGLAFF.

The chain carries TRBV19 and TRBJ1-1; D perhaps matches TRBD1 (5 bases). The V end was cut by 9 bases, the J end by 1 base, with 18 bases between. This CDR3 spans 15 amino acids. Germline CDR1 reads LNHDA; CDR2 reads SQIVND (reference sequence). This chain's CDR3 is CASRLRAGPNTEAFF. Here the CDR3 DNA reads TGTGCCAGCCGGCTCCGGGCGGGGCCGAACACTGAAGCTTTCTTT.

The rearrangement uses TRBV5-1 and TRBJ1-4; D is unclear. The CDR3 totals 14 residues. Germline CDR1 and CDR2: SGHRS and YFSETQ. Deletions cut 4 bases from V and 5 bases from J, with 12 bases between. CDR3 DNA sequence: TGCGCCAGCAGCCACGGACGGGTGAATGAAAAACTGTTTTTT. Translating it yields CASSHGRVNEKLFF.

CDR3 in DNA: TGTGCCTGGAGTAAACCTCAGTTTGAAGCTTTCTTT. It specifies CAWSKPQFEAFF. This chain uses TRBV30 with TRBJ1-1; the D is unclear. Germline V lookup: CDR1 GTSNPN, CDR2 SVGIG (reference sequence). The CDR3 totals 12 residues. The V end was cut by 2 bases, the J end by 7 bases, with 11 bases between.

The chain uses TRBV7-2 and TRBJ2-2; no definite D call. The CDR3 consists of 13 residues. Germline V gives CDR1 SGHTA, CDR2 FQGNSA. Trimming took off 7 bases at V and 1 base at J, with 7 bases between the two ends. The CDR3 reads CASNYMNTGELFF. The DNA for the CDR3 is TGTGCCAGCAACTACATGAACACCGGGGAGCTGTTTTTT.

The rearrangement uses TRBV27 and TRBJ2-5; 8 nucleotides align to TRBD1. The CDR3 has 15 residues. With V trimmed by 4 bases and J by 2 bases, 6 bases remained unmatched. Germline V CDR1 and CDR2: MNHEY, SMNVEV (reference sequence). The CDR3 sequence is CASSWTGIFQETQYF. Here the CDR3 DNA reads TGTGCCAGCAGTTGGACAGGGATCTTTCAAGAGACCCAGTACTTC.

The chain recombines TRBV5-1 with TRBJ1-1; 9 bases agree with TRBD1. Losses at the gene ends were 4 bases for V and 5 bases for J; bases not matched to a gene: 9. The CDR3 is made up of 15 amino acids. Germline lookup yields CDR1 SGHRS and CDR2 YFSETQ. CDR3 in amino acids: CASSAQQGASTEAFF. Written as DNA, the CDR3 is TGCGCCAGCAGCGCACAACAGGGGGCCTCAACTGAAGCTTTCTTT.

CDR3 coding DNA: TGTGCCAGCAGCTTAGATTCCAAACCGGGTCGTGGCTACACCTTC. Amino acid sequence: CASSLDSKPGRGYTF. J is TRBJ1-2 and V is TRBV7-8; no firm D call. Germline loops: CDR1 SGHVS, CDR2 FQNEAQ. CDR3 length: 15 amino acids. V dropped 1 base and J dropped 7 bases, with 16 bases sitting between them.

V is TRBV18 and J is TRBJ2-5, with 11 bases fitting TRBD1. The CDR3 runs to 15 residues. The V gene end was trimmed by 5 bases and the J gene end by 5 bases; junction bases not matched to a gene: 7. In germline, CDR1 is KGHSH, CDR2 LQKENI. CDR3 in amino acids: CASSRTGGKVETQYF. In DNA, the CDR3 is TGTGCCAGCTCAAGGACAGGGGGCAAGGTGGAGACCCAGTACTTC.

The rearrangement uses TRBV7-2 and TRBJ1-1, with D possibly TRBD1 on 5 matching bases. The V and J ends lost 5 bases and 3 bases respectively, with 19 bases between them. Per germline, CDR1 SGHTA and CDR2 FQGNSA. The CDR3 consists of 16 residues. CDR3 sequence: CASSVNGRGRDTEAFF. Here the CDR3 DNA reads TGTGCCAGCAGCGTCAACGGGAGGGGTCGAGACACTGAAGCTTTCTTT.

The chain has TRBV7-9 and TRBJ2-5; no clear D gene. The germline CDR1 and CDR2 sequences are SEHNR and FQNEAQ (reference sequence). V dropped 4 bases and J dropped 5 bases, with 17 bases sitting between them. This CDR3 has 15 amino acids. This chain's CDR3 is CASSSPTIRRETQYF. The CDR3 bases are TGTGCCAGCAGCTCCCCGACCATACGTAGGGAGACCCAGTACTTC.

V and J are TRBV28 and TRBJ1-5; the match to TRBD1 covers 9 bases. The CDR3 spans 13 residues. Trimming cost V 6 bases and J 7 bases; bases outside gene matches: 4. Germline loops: CDR1 MDHEN, CDR2 SYDVKM. As DNA, the CDR3 is TGTGCCAGCAGCGGGACAGGGAGACAGCCCCAGCATTTT. Encoded protein: CASSGTGRQPQHF.